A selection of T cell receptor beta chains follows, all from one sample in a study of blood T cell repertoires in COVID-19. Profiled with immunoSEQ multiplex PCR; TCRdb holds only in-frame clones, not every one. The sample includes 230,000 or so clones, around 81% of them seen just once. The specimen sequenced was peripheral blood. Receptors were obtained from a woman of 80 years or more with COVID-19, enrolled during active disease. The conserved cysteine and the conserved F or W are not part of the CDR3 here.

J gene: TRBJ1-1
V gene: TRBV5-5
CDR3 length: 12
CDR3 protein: ASSFHPENTEAF

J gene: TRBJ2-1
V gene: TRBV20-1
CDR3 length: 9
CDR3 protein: SARAGPEQF

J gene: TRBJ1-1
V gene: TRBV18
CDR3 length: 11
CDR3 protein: ASSLSENTEAF

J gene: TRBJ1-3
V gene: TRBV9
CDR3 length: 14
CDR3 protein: ARARDRAHSGNTIY

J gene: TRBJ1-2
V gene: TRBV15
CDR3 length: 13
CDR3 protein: ATSRGTASNYGYT

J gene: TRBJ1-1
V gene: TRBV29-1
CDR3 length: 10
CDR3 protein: SVVDKVTEAF

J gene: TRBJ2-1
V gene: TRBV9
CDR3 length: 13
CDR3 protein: ASSKAGSSYNEQF

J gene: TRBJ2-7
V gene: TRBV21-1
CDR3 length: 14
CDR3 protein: ASSKEWSASSYEQY

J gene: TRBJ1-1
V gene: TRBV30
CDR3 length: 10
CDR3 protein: ASANRQGEAF

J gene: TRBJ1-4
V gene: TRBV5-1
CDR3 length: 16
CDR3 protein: ASSWGDSQGVPNEKLF

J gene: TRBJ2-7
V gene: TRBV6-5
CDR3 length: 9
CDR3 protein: ASRGQAKQY

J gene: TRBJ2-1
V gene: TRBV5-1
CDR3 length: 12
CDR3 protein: ASGSGGALNEQF

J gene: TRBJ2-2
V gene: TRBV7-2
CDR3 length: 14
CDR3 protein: ASSLAGTGGTGELF

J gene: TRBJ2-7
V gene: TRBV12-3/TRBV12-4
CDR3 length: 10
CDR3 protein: ASSSRVHEQY